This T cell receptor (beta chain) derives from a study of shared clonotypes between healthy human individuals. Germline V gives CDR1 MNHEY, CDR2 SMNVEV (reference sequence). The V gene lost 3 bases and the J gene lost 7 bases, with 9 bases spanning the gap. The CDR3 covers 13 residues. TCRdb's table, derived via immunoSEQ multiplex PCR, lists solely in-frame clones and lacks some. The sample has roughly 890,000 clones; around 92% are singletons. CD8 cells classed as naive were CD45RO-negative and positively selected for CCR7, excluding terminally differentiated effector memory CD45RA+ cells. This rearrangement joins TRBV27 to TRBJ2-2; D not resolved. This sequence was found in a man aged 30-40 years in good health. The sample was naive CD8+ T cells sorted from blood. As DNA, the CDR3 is TGTGCCAGCAGTTTCCAGGTGGTCGGGGAGCTGTTTTTT. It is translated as CASSFQVVGELFF.